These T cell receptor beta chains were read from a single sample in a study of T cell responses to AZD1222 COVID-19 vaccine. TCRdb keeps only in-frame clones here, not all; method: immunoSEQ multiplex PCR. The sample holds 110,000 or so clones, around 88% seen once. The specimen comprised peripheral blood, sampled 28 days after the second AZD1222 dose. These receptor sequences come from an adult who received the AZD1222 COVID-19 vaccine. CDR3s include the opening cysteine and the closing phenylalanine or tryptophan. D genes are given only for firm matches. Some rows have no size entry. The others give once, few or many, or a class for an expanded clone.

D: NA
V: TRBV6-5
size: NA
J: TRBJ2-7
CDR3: CASSYGLDREQYF
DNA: TGTGCCAGCAGTTACGGGCTAGATCGCGAGCAGTACTTC

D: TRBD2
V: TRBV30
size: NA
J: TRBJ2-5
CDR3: CAWSLLLAGAETQYF
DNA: TGTGCCTGGAGTCTACTACTAGCGGGAGCGGAGACCCAGTACTTC

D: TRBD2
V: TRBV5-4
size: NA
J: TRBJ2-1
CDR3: CASRGGMGSYNEQFF
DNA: TGTGCCAGCAGGGGGGGGATGGGGTCCTACAATGAGCAGTTCTTC

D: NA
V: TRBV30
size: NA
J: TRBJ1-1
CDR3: CAWSVRREAEAFF
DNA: TGTGCCTGGAGTGTACGAAGAGAAGCTGAAGCTTTCTTT

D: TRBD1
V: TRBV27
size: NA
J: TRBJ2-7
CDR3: CASTLTGGAAEQYF
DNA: TGTGCCAGCACCCTGACAGGGGGCGCGGCCGAGCAGTACTTC

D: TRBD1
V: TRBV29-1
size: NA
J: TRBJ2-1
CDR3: CSVGQGGNEQFF
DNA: TGCAGCGTTGGACAGGGGGGAAATGAGCAGTTCTTC

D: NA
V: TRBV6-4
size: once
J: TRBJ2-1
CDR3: CASSDQGSGYNEQFF
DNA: TGTGCCAGCAGTGACCAGGGCTCAGGGTACAATGAGCAGTTCTTC

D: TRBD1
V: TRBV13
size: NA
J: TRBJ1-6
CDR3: CASSSQGKVGSPLHF
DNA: TGTGCCAGCAGCTCACAGGGGAAGGTCGGTTCACCCCTCCACTTT

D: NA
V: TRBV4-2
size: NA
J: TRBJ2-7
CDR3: CASSQDGGVAGYYEQYF
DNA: TGTGCCAGCAGCCAAGATGGGGGCGTAGCTGGGTACTACGAGCAGTACTTC

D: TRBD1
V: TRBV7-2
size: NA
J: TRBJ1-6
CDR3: CASSLAATGGKSPLHF
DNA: TGTGCCAGCAGCTTAGCGGCGACAGGGGGCAAATCACCTCTCCACTTT

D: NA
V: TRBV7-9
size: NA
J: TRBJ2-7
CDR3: CASSPSNYEQYF
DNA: TGTGCCAGCAGCCCCTCCAACTACGAGCAGTACTTC

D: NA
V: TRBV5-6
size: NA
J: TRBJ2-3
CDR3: CASSYGLVRLSSTGTQYF
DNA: TGTGCCAGCAGCTATGGACTAGTGCGGTTATCCAGCACAGGGACGCAGTATTTT

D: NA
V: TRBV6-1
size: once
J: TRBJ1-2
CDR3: CASSEASVGNYGYTF
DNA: TGTGCCAGCAGTGAAGCTAGCGTCGGCAACTATGGCTACACCTTC

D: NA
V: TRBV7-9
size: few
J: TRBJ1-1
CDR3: CASSSQVTEAFF
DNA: TGTGCCAGCAGCTCCCAGGTCACTGAAGCTTTCTTT

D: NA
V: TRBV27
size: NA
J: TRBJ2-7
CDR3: CASSSYPSMVGYEQYF
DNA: TGTGCCAGCAGCTCCTACCCCTCCATGGTCGGGTACGAGCAGTACTTC

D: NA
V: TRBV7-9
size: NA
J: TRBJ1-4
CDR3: CASSSYSTTNEKLFF
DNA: TGTGCCAGCAGCTCGTACAGTACAACTAATGAAAAACTGTTTTTT

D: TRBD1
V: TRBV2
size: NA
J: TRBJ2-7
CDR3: CASRSQGEFYEQYF
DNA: TGTGCCAGCAGAAGTCAGGGGGAGTTCTACGAGCAGTACTTC

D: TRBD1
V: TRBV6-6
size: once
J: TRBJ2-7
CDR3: CASRSGTVAYEQYF
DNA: TGTGCCAGCAGATCCGGGACAGTGGCCTACGAGCAGTACTTC

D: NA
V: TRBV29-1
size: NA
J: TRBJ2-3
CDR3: CSVEAARTDTQYF
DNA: TGCAGCGTTGAAGCGGCCCGCACAGATACGCAGTATTTT

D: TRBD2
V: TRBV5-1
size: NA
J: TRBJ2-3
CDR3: CASSQPPGLRLDTQYF
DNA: TGCGCCAGCAGCCAACCCCCGGGACTAAGGTTAGATACGCAGTATTTT

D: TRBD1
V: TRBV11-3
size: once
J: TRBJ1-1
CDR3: CASSSSGTGNTEAFF
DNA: TGTGCCAGCAGCTCCTCCGGGACAGGGAACACTGAAGCTTTCTTT

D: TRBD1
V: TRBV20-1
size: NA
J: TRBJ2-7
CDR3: CSASHSPGTGWYEQYF
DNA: TGCAGTGCTAGTCATTCGCCTGGGACAGGGTGGTACGAGCAGTACTTC

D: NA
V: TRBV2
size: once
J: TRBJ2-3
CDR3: CATRQWADTQYF
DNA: TGTGCCACCCGACAGTGGGCAGATACGCAGTATTTT

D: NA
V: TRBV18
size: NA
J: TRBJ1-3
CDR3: CASRSGSGNTIYF
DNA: TGTGCCAGCCGCAGTGGCTCTGGAAACACCATATATTTT

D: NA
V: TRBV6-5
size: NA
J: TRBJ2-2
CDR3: CASRPVQEGTGELFF
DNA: TGTGCCAGCAGACCGGTACAGGAGGGGACCGGGGAGCTGTTTTTT

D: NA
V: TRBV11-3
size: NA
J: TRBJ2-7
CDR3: CASSLAGGGGEQYF
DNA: TGTGCCAGCAGCTTAGCTGGGGGCGGAGGCGAGCAGTACTTC

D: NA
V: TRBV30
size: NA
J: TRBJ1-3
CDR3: CAWTLDRISGNTIYF
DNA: TGTGCCTGGACCCTCGACCGGATCTCTGGAAACACCATATATTTT

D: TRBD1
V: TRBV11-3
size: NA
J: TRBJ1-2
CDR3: CASSLGQGYGYTF
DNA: TGTGCCAGCAGCTTGGGACAGGGGTATGGCTACACCTTC

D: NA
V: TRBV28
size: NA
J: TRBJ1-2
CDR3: CASISSGRHYGYTF
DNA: TGTGCCAGCATCTCTAGTGGCAGACACTATGGCTACACCTTC

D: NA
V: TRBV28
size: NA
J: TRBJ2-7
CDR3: CASSWFRGTYEQYF
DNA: TGTGCCAGCAGTTGGTTTAGGGGCACCTACGAGCAGTACTTC